Reported below is one TCR beta chain. When the RNA was reverse transcribed, random hexamers were used with an input of roughly 0.5 to 1 ug. TCRdb ran MiXCR on the immunoSEQ multiplex PCR reads and lists one entry per CDR3 protein. The sample consists of roughly 200,000 distinct CDR3 sequences, about 94% of them appearing once. The germline V gene encodes CDR1 SGHTA and CDR2 FQGNSA. Trimming removed 6 bases from V and 5 bases from J; junction bases left unmatched: 13. This CDR3 has 16 residues. The source of the sample is a study of CD8 T cells in Susac syndrome. The sequence was obtained from a human donor with multiple sclerosis. The specimen sequenced was CD4+ T cells from PBMCs. The chain uses TRBV7-2 and TRBJ2-5; 9 bases match TRBD2. CDR3 sequence (DNA): TGTGCCAGCAGTTATGCCCGCGGGGGGGCCGGGGAGACCCAGTACTTC. It translates to CASSYARGGAGETQYF.